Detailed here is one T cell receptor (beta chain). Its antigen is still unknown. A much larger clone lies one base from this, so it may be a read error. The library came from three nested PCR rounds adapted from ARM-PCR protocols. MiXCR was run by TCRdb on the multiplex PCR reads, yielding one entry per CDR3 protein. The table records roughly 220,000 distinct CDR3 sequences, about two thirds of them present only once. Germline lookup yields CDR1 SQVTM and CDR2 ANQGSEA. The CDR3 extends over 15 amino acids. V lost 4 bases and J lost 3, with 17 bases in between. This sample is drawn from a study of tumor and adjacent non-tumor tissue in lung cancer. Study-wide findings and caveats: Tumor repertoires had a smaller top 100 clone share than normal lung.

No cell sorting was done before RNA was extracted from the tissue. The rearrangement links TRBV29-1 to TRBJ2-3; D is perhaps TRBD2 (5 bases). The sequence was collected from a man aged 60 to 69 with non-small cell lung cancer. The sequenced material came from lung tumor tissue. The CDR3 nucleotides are TGCAGCGTTGCCGGCGTCGGGATAGCGACAGATACGCAGTATTTT. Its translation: CSVAGVGIATDTQYF.